Below are 18 T cell receptor beta chains sequenced from a single sample in a study of shared clonotypes between healthy human individuals. The data were produced by immunoSEQ multiplex PCR, yet TCRdb's version contains in-frame clones alone and is incomplete. The sample has about 2.4 million clones, approximately 93% seen once. Sequences were obtained from naive CD4+ T cells from PBMCs. Specified subset: CD45RA+ positively selected. All receptors come from a young man in good health. Some clones in this sample may be carry-over from other donors' samples.

The chain carries TRBV10-2 and TRBJ2-5, with TRBD1 matching 9 bases. Germline V gene data show CDR1 as WSHSY and CDR2 as SAAADI. This CDR3 spans 19 amino acids. V was clipped by 3 bases and J by 5 bases; unmatched bases: 19. CDR3 in DNA: TGCGCCAGCAGTGAAAAAAAGTTGGTAGGGACAGGGAAGCCGGAGACCCAGTACTTC. Its translation: CASSEKKLVGTGKPETQYF.

The V gene is TRBV5-6, the J gene TRBJ2-1, with 11 bases lining up with TRBD2. The V and J ends lost 4 bases and 1 base, in that order; junction bases with no gene match: 4. Germline CDR1 reads SGHDT; CDR2 reads YYEEEE. The CDR3 loop spans 16 amino acids. The chain's CDR3 is CASSVSGRGSYNEQFF. The CDR3, as DNA: TGTGCCAGCAGCGTTAGCGGGAGGGGATCCTACAATGAGCAGTTCTTC.

In the case of this clone: Other DNA sequences in the same sample also yield this CDR3. The DNA for the CDR3 is TGCGCCAGCAGCTTCCAGGGATCCTACGAGCAGTACTTC. Protein sequence: CASSFQGSYEQYF. The chain uses TRBV5-1 and TRBJ2-7; TRBD1 is a possible D gene (5 bases). V was pared by 2 bases and J by 1 base, with 7 bases between. This CDR3 has 13 amino acids. The V gene's germline CDR1 is SGHRS and CDR2 YFSETQ. The variable domain in full, with the rest retrieved from reference TRBV5-1 and TRBJ2-7, is KAGVTQTPRYLIKTRGQQVTLSCSPISGHRSVSWYQQTPGQGLQFLFEYFSETQRNKGNFPGRFSGRQFSNSRSEMNVSTLELGDSALYLCASSFQGSYEQYFGPGTRLTVT.

In its sample, this clone was seen once. V usage is TRBV7-9 and J usage is TRBJ1-1; D unresolved. Germline lookup yields CDR1 SEHNR and CDR2 FQNEAQ (reference sequence). V was shortened by 0 bases and J by 8 bases, with 13 bases between the two germline ends. The CDR3 consists of 14 residues. The CDR3 protein is CASSLAPVLGEAFF. The CDR3 coding sequence is TGTGCCAGCAGCTTAGCACCCGTGCTGGGGGAAGCTTTCTTT. Looking up the rest from reference TRBV7-9 and TRBJ1-1 gives the full variable domain: DTGVSQNPRHKITKRGQNVTFRCDPISEHNRLYWYRQTLGQGPEFLTYFQNEAQLEKSRLLSDRFSAERPKGSFSTLEIQRTEQGDSAMYLCASSLAPVLGEAFFGQGTRLTVV.

CDR3 amino acids: CASGRGSAHTGELFF. The CDR3 DNA follows: TGTGCCAGCGGCCGGGGGAGCGCCCACACCGGGGAGCTGTTTTTT. V and J are TRBV27 and TRBJ2-2, with a possible D match to TRBD2 (6 bases). V was clipped by 8 bases and J by 3 bases, with 16 bases between them. From germline, CDR1 is MNHEY and CDR2 SMNVEV (reference sequence). This CDR3 contains 15 residues.

The chain carries TRBV5-6 and TRBJ1-3, with D possibly being TRBD1 (5 bases). V shed 4 bases and J shed 0 bases, with 11 bases lying between them. Germline-derived CDR1 and CDR2 are SGHDT and YYEEEE. The CDR3 covers 15 residues. The CDR3 is CASSPMDNSGNTIYF. The CDR3 nucleotides are TGTGCCAGCAGCCCGATGGACAACTCTGGAAACACCATATATTTT. Looking up the rest from reference TRBV5-6 and TRBJ1-3 gives the full variable domain: DAGVTQSPTHLIKTRGQQVTLRCSPKSGHDTVSWYQQALGQGPQFIFQYYEEEERQRGNFPDRFSGHQFPNYSSELNVNALLLGDSALYLCASSPMDNSGNTIYFGEGSWLTVV.

V is TRBV5-1 and J is TRBJ2-1; possibly TRBD1 for D (5 bases). The germline V gene has CDR1 SGHRS and CDR2 YFSETQ. This CDR3 spans 15 amino acids. The ends were cut back, 0 bases at V and 4 bases at J, with 11 bases in the middle. CDR3 sequence (DNA): TGCGCCAGCAGCTTGGTAGGGGCTGAGTACAATGAGCAGTTCTTC. It codes for CASSLVGAEYNEQFF.

This clone showed up just once. The chain couples TRBV28 to TRBJ1-1; no clear D. The germline V and J ends were trimmed by 10 bases and 1 base, with 10 bases remaining between them. The CDR3 runs to 12 residues. Per the germline V gene, CDR1 is MDHEN and CDR2 is SYDVKM. CDR3 coding DNA: TGTGCCAAAGTAGAATCGAACACTGAAGCTTTCTTT. Amino acid sequence: CAKVESNTEAFF.

The chain combines TRBV6-1 with TRBJ2-2; 9 bases agree with TRBD2. The J segment lost 3 bases and the V segment lost 4 bases, leaving 12 bases of the junction unmatched. Looked up from germline, CDR1 is MNHNS and CDR2 is SASEGT. The CDR3 contains 18 residues. DNA for the CDR3: TGTGCCAGCAGTGGGACTTGGGCGGGAGGGCCCGACACCGGGGAGCTGTTTTTT. This codes for CASSGTWAGGPDTGELFF.

This clone was observed a single time. This chain connects TRBV7-8 to TRBJ1-5, with TRBD1 identical over 9 bases. The CDR3 runs 14 residues. Per germline, CDR1 SGHVS and CDR2 FQNEAQ. The V gene end was trimmed by 5 bases and the J gene end by 9 bases; junction bases not matched to a gene: 8. CDR3 region: CASSGTGFGPPQHF. The CDR3 DNA reads TGTGCCAGCAGCGGGACAGGGTTCGGTCCGCCCCAGCATTTT.

In this sample, this clone turned up once. The V and J genes are TRBV14 and TRBJ1-2; D might be TRBD1 (5 bases). Germline assignment: CDR1 SGHDN and CDR2 FVKESK. CDR3 length: 14 amino acids. Trimming shortened V by 4 bases and J by 3 bases, and 12 bases separated the two germline ends. The DNA for the CDR3 is TGTGCCAGCAGCCCCGGGGGGGGGTACTATGGCTACACCTTC. Its translation: CASSPGGGYYGYTF.

The gene calls are TRBV18 and TRBJ2-3; no firm D call. The CDR3 runs 14 residues. Germline V gives CDR1 KGHSH, CDR2 LQKENI. Trimming took 2 bases from V and 3 from J, leaving 9 bases between them. CDR3 coding DNA: TGTGCCAGCTCACCAACGAGCAAGACAGATACGCAGTATTTT. Protein product: CASSPTSKTDTQYF.

V is TRBV6-4 and J is TRBJ2-1; TRBD2 matches 7 bases. Germline V lookup: CDR1 MRHNA, CDR2 SNTAGT. V trimming: 2 bases; J trimming: 3 bases; junction bases outside the gene matches: 7. The CDR3 is 16 amino acids. The CDR3 coding sequence is TGTGCCAGCAGTGACGGGGAGCGGGGAAACTACAATGAGCAGTTCTTC. As protein: CASSDGERGNYNEQFF.

The rearrangement joins TRBV27 to TRBJ2-1; 9 nucleotides agree with TRBD2. Per the germline V gene, CDR1 is MNHEY and CDR2 is SMNVEV (reference sequence). The CDR3 length is 16 residues. V lost 5 bases to trimming and J lost 3 bases; unmatched junction nucleotides: 8. In nucleotides, the CDR3 is TGTGCCAGCAGTAAACTTTCTAGCGGGAACTACAATGAGCAGTTCTTC. Its translation is CASSKLSSGNYNEQFF.

The V call is TRBV10-2, the J call TRBJ2-7; TRBD2 matches 13 bases. The ends lost 6 bases at V and 3 bases at J; junction bases unmatched: 17. Germline V CDR1 and CDR2: WSHSY, SAAADI. The CDR3 totals 19 residues. The CDR3 is CASRGSIGLAGDHFYEQYF. The CDR3 DNA follows: TGCGCCAGCAGGGGCTCAATTGGACTAGCGGGAGACCACTTCTACGAGCAGTACTTC.

The rearrangement links TRBV5-1 to TRBJ1-2, with 8 positions matching TRBD1. V trimming: 4 bases; J trimming: 8 bases; junction bases outside the gene matches: 19. The CDR3 is 17 residues long. CDR1 is SGHRS and CDR2 is YFSETQ in the germline V gene. CDR3 residues: CASSAGQVRPSLNGYTF. The CDR3 DNA sequence: TGCGCCAGCAGCGCGGGACAGGTACGCCCGAGCCTTAACGGCTACACCTTC.

Comments on this clone: The identical CDR3 is also encoded by other nucleotide sequences in the sample. The rearrangement links TRBV6-5 to TRBJ2-1; 11 nucleotides line up with TRBD2. The CDR3 totals 15 residues. Trimming took 6 bases from V and 4 from J; bases not matched to a gene: 5. The germline V gene has CDR1 MNHEY and CDR2 SVGAGI. The CDR3 DNA is TGTGCCAGCAGGCGGACTAGCGGGCCTTACAATGAGCAGTTCTTC. Amino acid sequence: CASRRTSGPYNEQFF.

This chain joins TRBV18 and TRBJ1-1; D is uncertain. Trimming cost V 0 bases and J 5 bases, with 7 bases left between them. The CDR3 extends over 13 amino acids. Germline values: CDR1 KGHSH, CDR2 LQKENI. The CDR3 loop reads CASSPPSKTEAFF. CDR3 nucleotide sequence: TGTGCCAGCTCACCACCGTCTAAGACTGAAGCTTTCTTT. Complete variable domain (other parts from reference TRBV18 and TRBJ1-1): NAGVMQNPRHLVRRRGQEARLRCSPMKGHSHVYWYRQLPEEGLKFMVYLQKENIIDESGMPKERFSAEFPKEGPSILRIQQVVRGDSAAYFCASSPPSKTEAFFGQGTRLTVV.